The present TCR beta chain was sequenced within a study of T cell responses to AZD1222 COVID-19 vaccine. General observations from the study: Regions 160-218 and 743-854 held dominance among vaccine-associated CD4 TCRs, which spanned spike. Donor demographics were predominantly white British with a female majority; clonal diversity may be underestimated. There were repertoire samples only from the period after the peak T cell response.

To note about this clone: Its antigen is still unknown.

Assay: immunoSEQ multiplex PCR; the TCRdb copy retains only in-frame clones and omits some. The table includes roughly 150,000 clones, roughly 92% detected once. Per germline, CDR1 SGHRS and CDR2 YFSETQ. The V segment lost 3 bases and the J segment 5 bases; nucleotides outside the gene matches: 9. This CDR3 region has 15 residues. The sequence came from an adult in good health. This sample comprised peripheral blood, obtained on day 0 of AZD1222 vaccination. The chain carries TRBV5-1 and TRBJ2-5, with 8 bases identical to TRBD1. Written as DNA, the CDR3 is TGCGCCAGCAGCTCGGGACAGGAAGGGCGGGAGACCCAGTACTTC. It is translated as CASSSGQEGRETQYF.